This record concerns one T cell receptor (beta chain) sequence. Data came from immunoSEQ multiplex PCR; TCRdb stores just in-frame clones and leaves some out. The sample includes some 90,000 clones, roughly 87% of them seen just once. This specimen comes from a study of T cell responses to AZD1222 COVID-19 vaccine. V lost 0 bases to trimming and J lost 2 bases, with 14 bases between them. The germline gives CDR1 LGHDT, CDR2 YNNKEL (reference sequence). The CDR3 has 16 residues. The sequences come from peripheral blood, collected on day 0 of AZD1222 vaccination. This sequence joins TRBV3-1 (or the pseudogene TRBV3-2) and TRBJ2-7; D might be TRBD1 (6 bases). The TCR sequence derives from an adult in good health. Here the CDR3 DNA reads TGTGCCAGCAGCCAAGACTATCCAGGGGAAGCCTACGAGCAGTACTTC. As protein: CASSQDYPGEAYEQYF.